One sample yielded the 26 T cell receptor beta chains listed below, sequenced in a study of T cells after somatic rescue of genetic block. The table came from immunoSEQ multiplex PCR; TCRdb's copy has only in-frame clones and leaves some out. The table lists tens of thousands of clones, approximately 91% of them singletons, with about 3% in the top ten. The specimen sequenced was peripheral blood mononuclear cells (PBMCs). The receptor source for this set is a young man.

The V and J genes are TRBV11-2 and TRBJ2-1; D gene uncertain. The V and J ends lost 3 bases and 9 bases respectively, with 6 bases between them. Germline CDR1 SGHAT, CDR2 FQNNGV. This CDR3 region has 11 residues. CDR3 in amino acids: CASSFAGEQFF. As DNA, the CDR3 is TGTGCCAGCAGCTTTGCAGGTGAGCAGTTCTTC.

The chain employs TRBV2 and TRBJ1-2; the D is unclear. Germline-derived CDR1 and CDR2 are SNHLY and FYNNEI. Trimming stripped 6 bases from V and 2 bases from J, with 13 bases between. The CDR3 sequence is 14 residues long. For the CDR3, the DNA is TGTGCCAGCAGGGGAGACTCCCCCAACTATGGCTACACCTTC. This encodes CASRGDSPNYGYTF.

The chain has TRBV11-2 and TRBJ2-1; tentatively, D is TRBD1 or TRBD2 (5 bases each). Germline V gene lookup returns CDR1 SGHAT and CDR2 FQNNGV. The CDR3 contains 15 residues. V was shortened by 5 bases and J by 0 bases, with 11 bases between the two germline ends. CDR3 loop: CASSLGRSSYNEQFF. CDR3 bases: TGTGCCAGCAGCCTGGGACGGAGCTCCTACAATGAGCAGTTCTTC.

The chain links TRBV7-3 to TRBJ2-3; TRBD2 agrees at 7 bases. J lost 5 bases, V lost 0 bases, and 8 bases had no gene match. This CDR3 has 16 amino acids. Germline CDR1 SGHTA, CDR2 FQGTGA. CDR3 nucleotide sequence: TGTGCCAGCAGCTTAACGCTAGCGGCGGGCGTAGATACGCAGTATTTT. This sequence encodes CASSLTLAAGVDTQYF.

The V gene is TRBV6-1, the J gene TRBJ1-1, with a weak D call TRBD1 (5 bases). Germline CDR1 reads MNHNS; CDR2 reads SASEGT. This CDR3 is built from 16 residues. The ends were cut back, 1 base at V and 5 bases at J, with 17 bases in the middle. CDR3 residues: CASSEVLQGARTEAFF. As DNA, the CDR3 is TGTGCCAGCAGTGAAGTCTTACAAGGGGCCCGTACTGAAGCTTTCTTT.

J is TRBJ2-7 and V is TRBV7-9; weak D call: TRBD1 (5 bases). This CDR3 region has 16 residues. Germline assignment: CDR1 SEHNR and CDR2 FQNEAQ (reference sequence). With 5 bases removed from V and 2 bases from J, the gap between germline ends came to 19 bases. In nucleotides, the CDR3 is TGTGCCAGCAGCCCTCCCTGGACACCCACCGCCTACGAGCAGTACTTC. Its translation: CASSPPWTPTAYEQYF.

V and J are TRBV19 and TRBJ1-2, with D possibly matching TRBD1 (5 bases). Germline V gene sequence: CDR1 LNHDA, CDR2 SQIVND (reference sequence). Deletions cut 1 base from V and 6 bases from J, with 9 bases between. This CDR3 has 13 residues. In DNA form, the CDR3 reads TGTGCCAGTAGTATAGCCAGGGCCCATGGCTACACCTTC. Its protein is CASSIARAHGYTF.

This chain joins TRBV30 and TRBJ2-5, with D maybe TRBD1 (6 bases). Trimming stripped 1 base from V and 7 bases from J, with 19 bases between. From germline, CDR1 is GTSNPN and CDR2 SVGIG (reference sequence). The CDR3 runs to 15 residues. CDR3 residues: CAWSGGTRSAPTQYF. The CDR3 DNA reads as TGTGCCTGGAGTGGGGGGACACGGTCGGCCCCGACCCAGTACTTC. Supplemented by reference TRBV30 and TRBJ2-5, the full variable domain reads SQTIHQWPATLVQPVGSPLSLECTVEGTSNPNLYWYRQAAGRGLQLLFYSVGIGQISSEVPQNLSASRPQDRQFILSSKKLLLSDSGFYLCAWSGGTRSAPTQYFGPGTRLLVL.

V is TRBV20-1 and J is TRBJ1-4; D not resolved. CDR3 length: 11 amino acids. With 6 bases removed from V and 10 bases from J, the gap between germline ends came to 12 bases. The germline CDR1 and CDR2 sequences are DFQATT and SNEGSKA (reference sequence). CDR3 sequence reads: CSARVRGKLFF. The CDR3 nucleotides are TGCAGTGCCCGCGTCCGTGGAAAACTGTTTTTT.

V usage is TRBV19 and J usage is TRBJ2-2; the D call may be TRBD1 or TRBD2 (5 bases each). The CDR3 loop spans 15 amino acids. The germline V and J ends were trimmed by 5 bases and 2 bases, with 12 bases remaining between them. Germline CDR1 is LNHDA and CDR2 is SQIVND (reference sequence). The CDR3 spells CASSPTGPNTGELFF. CDR3 coding DNA: TGTGCCAGTAGTCCCACGGGACCCAACACCGGGGAGCTGTTTTTT.

J is TRBJ1-6 and V is TRBV6-1, with D possibly TRBD1 on 6 matching bases. Trimming pared 7 bases from V and 6 bases from J, leaving 13 bases between. Per the germline V gene, CDR1 is MNHNS and CDR2 is SASEGT. There are 14 residues in the CDR3. The DNA of the CDR3 is TGTGCCAGCATCGAGGGGGGTTTTAATTCACCCCTCCACTTT. Its protein product is CASIEGGFNSPLHF.

The CDR3 DNA reads as TGTGCCAGCAGTGAATTCGGTCAGGGCGGGGAGACCCAGTACTTC. It specifies CASSEFGQGGETQYF. The V call is TRBV25-1, the J call TRBJ2-5, with D tentatively TRBD1 or TRBD2 (5 bases each). The V end was cut by 1 base, the J end by 5 bases, with 14 bases between. The CDR3 sequence is 15 residues long. The V gene's germline CDR1 is MGHDK and CDR2 SYGVNS.

V is TRBV7-6 and J is TRBJ2-3; D not certain. The CDR3 extends over 15 amino acids. Germline lookup yields CDR1 SGHVS and CDR2 FNYEAQ. V was shortened by 5 bases and J by 2 bases, with 14 bases between the two germline ends. Here the CDR3 DNA reads TGTGCCAGCAGCCTCTCGGAACGGTACACAGATACGCAGTATTTT. Translated: CASSLSERYTDTQYF.

Here the CDR3 reads CASGPRGKGNTIYF. The DNA of the CDR3 is TGTGCCAGCGGCCCCCGGGGGAAGGGAAACACCATATATTTT. The chain employs TRBV28 and TRBJ1-3, with D perhaps TRBD1 (5 bases). The CDR3 has 14 residues. The germline V and J ends were trimmed by 8 bases and 4 bases, with 15 bases remaining between them. Germline values: CDR1 MDHEN, CDR2 SYDVKM.

CDR3 amino acids: CAWKKKWGNQGDYEQYF. The CDR3 DNA reads TGTGCCTGGAAAAAAAAATGGGGTAACCAGGGGGACTACGAGCAGTACTTC. The chain recombines TRBV30 with TRBJ2-7; 7 bases are shared with TRBD1. This CDR3 region has 17 residues. Per germline, CDR1 GTSNPN and CDR2 SVGIG (reference sequence). V shed 4 bases and J 3 bases; nucleotides not matched to a gene: 18.

This sequence joins TRBV28 and TRBJ1-2, with D hard to call. CDR1 is MDHEN, CDR2 SYDVKM, per germline. V was clipped by 6 bases and J by 4 bases, with 15 bases between them. CDR3 length: 14 residues. CDR3 region: CASRSRLLSYGYTF. For the CDR3, the DNA is TGTGCCAGCAGGTCCCGACTGCTCTCCTATGGCTACACCTTC.

The rearrangement links TRBV7-2 to TRBJ2-7, with a possible D match to TRBD1 (5 bases). There are 14 residues in the CDR3. CDR1 is SGHTA and CDR2 is FQGNSA in the germline V gene. Trimming cost V 1 base and J 1 base, with 8 bases left between them. CDR3 nucleotide sequence: TGTGCCAGCAGCTTAGGGGGCCCATCCTACGAGCAGTACTTC. Its protein product is CASSLGGPSYEQYF. Looking up the rest from reference TRBV7-2 and TRBJ2-7 gives the full variable domain: GAGVSQSPSNKVTEKGKDVELRCDPISGHTALYWYRQSLGQGLEFLIYFQGNSAPDKSGLPSDRFSAERTGGSVSTLTIQRTQQEDSAVYLCASSLGGPSYEQYFGPGTRLTVT.

J is TRBJ1-4 and V is TRBV7-9; 9 bases are shared with TRBD1. The CDR3 is 14 amino acids. The ends lost 3 bases at V and 6 bases at J; junction bases unmatched: 2. Germline assignment: CDR1 SEHNR and CDR2 FQNEAQ (reference sequence). CDR3 coding DNA: TGTGCCAGCAGCTTTGGACAGGGGTATGAAAAACTGTTTTTT. This encodes CASSFGQGYEKLFF.

V is TRBV2 and J is TRBJ2-7; D uncertain. Germline V CDR1 and CDR2: SNHLY, FYNNEI. Trimming removed 6 bases from V and 5 bases from J, with 14 bases in between. The length of the CDR3 is 13 residues. DNA of the CDR3: TGTGCCAGCAGCTCGGGCCCCGGTAACGAGCAGTACTTC. Protein: CASSSGPGNEQYF.

This chain connects TRBV19 to TRBJ2-6, with 8 bases aligning to TRBD2. The CDR3 is made up of 15 amino acids. Trimming cost V 6 bases and J 0 bases; bases outside gene matches: 1. Germline V gene sequence: CDR1 LNHDA, CDR2 SQIVND (reference sequence). CDR3 protein: CASRAGASGANVLTF. The CDR3 nucleotides read TGTGCCAGTAGAGCGGGGGCCTCTGGGGCCAACGTCCTGACTTTC.

This chain joins TRBV13 and TRBJ2-5; no firm D call. Germline CDR1 is PRHDT and CDR2 is FYEKMQ (reference sequence). Trimming removed 2 bases at V and 9 bases at J, with 13 bases between. The CDR3 has 13 amino acids. The CDR3 nucleotides are TGTGCCAGCAGCTTAAATCCCCAAAGGGCCCAGTACTTC. Translation: CASSLNPQRAQYF. Using reference TRBV13 and TRBJ2-5 for the parts outside the CDR3, the full variable domain is AAGVIQSPRHLIKEKRETATLKCYPIPRHDTVYWYQQGPGQDPQFLISFYEKMQSDKGSIPDRFSAQQFSDYHSELNMSSLELGDSALYFCASSLNPQRAQYFGPGTRLLVL.

The gene calls are TRBV4-1 and TRBJ2-7, with D unclear. CDR1 and CDR2 (germline): MGHRA, YSYEKL. V lost 0 bases to trimming and J lost 4 bases, with 16 bases between them. The CDR3 totals 16 residues. The CDR3 protein is CASSQDLRRHPYEQYF. The CDR3 DNA follows: TGCGCCAGCAGCCAAGATCTGAGGAGACACCCATACGAGCAGTACTTC.

This sequence joins TRBV28 and TRBJ2-1; D is possibly TRBD2 (6 bases). There are 15 residues in the CDR3. Germline values: CDR1 MDHEN, CDR2 SYDVKM. Trimming took off 6 bases at V and 0 bases at J, with 12 bases between the two ends. CDR3 in DNA: TGTGCCAGCAGGGAGGGCCGAAGCTCCTACAATGAGCAGTTCTTC. This gives the protein CASREGRSSYNEQFF.

V usage is TRBV14 and J usage is TRBJ2-1, with D tentatively TRBD2 (6 bases). The CDR3 spans 15 residues. V dropped 4 bases and J dropped 10 bases, with 20 bases sitting between them. Germline CDR1 SGHDN, CDR2 FVKESK. The CDR3: CASSLVPISGVEQFF. CDR3 bases: TGTGCCAGCAGCCTGGTCCCCATATCGGGGGTCGAGCAGTTCTTC.

The sample holds one count of this clone. The rearrangement joins TRBV19 to TRBJ1-3; D remains ambiguous. The CDR3 is 13 residues long. Germline CDR1 LNHDA, CDR2 SQIVND (reference sequence). V dropped 5 bases and J dropped 0 bases, with 5 bases sitting between them. DNA for the CDR3: TGTGCCAGTAGTGGAAGCTCTGGAAACACCATATATTTT. As protein: CASSGSSGNTIYF.

This chain uses TRBV6-6 with TRBJ1-2; weak D call: TRBD1 (6 bases). V was clipped by 6 bases and J by 4 bases, with 18 bases between them. The CDR3 totals 15 residues. The germline V gene has CDR1 MNHNY and CDR2 SVGAGI (reference sequence). CDR3 sequence reads: CASSPRGRPGYGYTF. CDR3 in DNA: TGTGCCAGCAGCCCTAGGGGGAGGCCAGGCTATGGCTACACCTTC.